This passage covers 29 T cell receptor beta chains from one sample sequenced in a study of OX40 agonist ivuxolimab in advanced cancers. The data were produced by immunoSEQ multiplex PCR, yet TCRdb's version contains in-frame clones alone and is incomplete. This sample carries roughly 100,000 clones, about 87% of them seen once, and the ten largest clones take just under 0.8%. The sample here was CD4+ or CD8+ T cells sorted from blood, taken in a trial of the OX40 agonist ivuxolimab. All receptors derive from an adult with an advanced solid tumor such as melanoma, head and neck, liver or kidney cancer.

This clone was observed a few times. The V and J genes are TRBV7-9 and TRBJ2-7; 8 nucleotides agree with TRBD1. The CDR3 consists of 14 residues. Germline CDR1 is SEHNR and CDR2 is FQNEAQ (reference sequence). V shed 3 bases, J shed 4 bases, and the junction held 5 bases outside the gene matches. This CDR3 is CASSFGQGTYEQYF. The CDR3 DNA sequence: TGTGCCAGCAGCTTTGGACAGGGTACATACGAGCAGTACTTC.

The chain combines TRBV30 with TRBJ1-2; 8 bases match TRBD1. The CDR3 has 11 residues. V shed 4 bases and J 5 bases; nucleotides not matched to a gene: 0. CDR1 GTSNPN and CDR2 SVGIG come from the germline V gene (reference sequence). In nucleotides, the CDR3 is TGTGCCTGGAACAGGGGGTATGGCTACACCTTC. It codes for CAWNRGYGYTF. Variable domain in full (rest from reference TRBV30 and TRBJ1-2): SQTIHQWPATLVQPVGSPLSLECTVEGTSNPNLYWYRQAAGRGLQLLFYSVGIGQISSEVPQNLSASRPQDRQFILSSKKLLLSDSGFYLCAWNRGYGYTFGSGTRLTVV.

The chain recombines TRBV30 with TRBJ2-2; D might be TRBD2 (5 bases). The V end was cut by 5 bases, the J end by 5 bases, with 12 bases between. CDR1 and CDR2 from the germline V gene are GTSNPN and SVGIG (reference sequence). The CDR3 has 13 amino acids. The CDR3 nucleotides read TGTGCCTGGGCCGGACTCTCAACCGGGGAGCTGTTTTTT. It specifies CAWAGLSTGELFF.

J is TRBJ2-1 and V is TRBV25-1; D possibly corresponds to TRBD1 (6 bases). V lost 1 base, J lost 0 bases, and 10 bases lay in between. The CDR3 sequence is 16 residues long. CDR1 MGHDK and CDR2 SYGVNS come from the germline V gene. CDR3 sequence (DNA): TGTGCCAGCAGTGAATCTTTAGGGGGCTCCTACAATGAGCAGTTCTTC. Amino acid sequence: CASSESLGGSYNEQFF.

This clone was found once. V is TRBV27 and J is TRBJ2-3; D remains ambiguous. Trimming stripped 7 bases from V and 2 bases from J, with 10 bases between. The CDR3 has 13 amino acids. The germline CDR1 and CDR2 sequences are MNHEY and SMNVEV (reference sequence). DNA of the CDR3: TGTGCCAGCACCGCCGGGCCCACAGATACGCAGTATTTT. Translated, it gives CASTAGPTDTQYF.

The CDR3 sequence is CASSPDRAHEQYF. The CDR3 nucleotides are TGTGCCAGCAGCCCCGACAGGGCCCACGAGCAGTACTTC. V and J are TRBV5-6 and TRBJ2-7; 7 bases fit TRBD1. Germline CDR1 is SGHDT and CDR2 is YYEEEE. With V trimmed by 4 bases and J by 5 bases, 6 bases remained unmatched. CDR3 length: 13 residues. Full variable domain (rest looked up from reference TRBV5-6 and TRBJ2-7): DAGVTQSPTHLIKTRGQQVTLRCSPKSGHDTVSWYQQALGQGPQFIFQYYEEEERQRGNFPDRFSGHQFPNYSSELNVNALLLGDSALYLCASSPDRAHEQYFGPGTRLTVT.

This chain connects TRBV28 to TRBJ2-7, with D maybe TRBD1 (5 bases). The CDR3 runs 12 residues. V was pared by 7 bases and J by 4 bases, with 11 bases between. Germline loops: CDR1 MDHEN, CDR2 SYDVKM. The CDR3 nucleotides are TGTGCCAGCACTTCAGGGCAATACGAGCAGTACTTC. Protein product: CASTSGQYEQYF. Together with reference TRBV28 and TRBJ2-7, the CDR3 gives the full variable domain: DVKVTQSSRYLVKRTGEKVFLECVQDMDHENMFWYRQDPGLGLRLIYFSYDVKMKEKGDIPEGYSVSREKKERFSLILESASTNQTSMYLCASTSGQYEQYFGPGTRLTVT.

The CDR3 reads CASSQRQGETQYF. The CDR3 DNA reads TGTGCCAGCAGTCAAAGACAGGGTGAGACCCAGTACTTC. This chain uses TRBV2 with TRBJ2-5; 7 bases are shared with TRBD1. Unmatched junction bases numbered 5, after V lost 5 bases and J lost 5 bases. The CDR3 spans 13 residues. Germline CDR1 is SNHLY and CDR2 is FYNNEI.

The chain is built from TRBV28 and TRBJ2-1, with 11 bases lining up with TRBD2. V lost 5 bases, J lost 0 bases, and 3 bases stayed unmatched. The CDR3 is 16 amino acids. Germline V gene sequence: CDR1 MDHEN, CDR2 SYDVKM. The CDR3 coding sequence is TGTGCCAGCAGTCAACTAGCGGGGGACTCCTACAATGAGCAGTTCTTC. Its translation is CASSQLAGDSYNEQFF. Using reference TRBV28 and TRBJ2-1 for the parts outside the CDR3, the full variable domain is DVKVTQSSRYLVKRTGEKVFLECVQDMDHENMFWYRQDPGLGLRLIYFSYDVKMKEKGDIPEGYSVSREKKERFSLILESASTNQTSMYLCASSQLAGDSYNEQFFGPGTRLTVL.

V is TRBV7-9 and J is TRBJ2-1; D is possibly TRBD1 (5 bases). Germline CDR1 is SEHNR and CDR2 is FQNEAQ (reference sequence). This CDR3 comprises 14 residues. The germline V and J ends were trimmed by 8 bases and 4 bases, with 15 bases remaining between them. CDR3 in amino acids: CASVLGQLYNEQFF. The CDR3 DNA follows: TGTGCCAGCGTCCTGGGGCAGTTATACAATGAGCAGTTCTTC.

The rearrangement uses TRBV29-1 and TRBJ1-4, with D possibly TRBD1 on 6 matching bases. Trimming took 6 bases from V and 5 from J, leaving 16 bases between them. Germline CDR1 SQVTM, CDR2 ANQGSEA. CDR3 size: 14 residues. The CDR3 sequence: CSVRRGGANEKLFF. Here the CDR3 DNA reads TGCAGCGTCCGCCGGGGGGGGGCGAATGAAAAACTGTTTTTT. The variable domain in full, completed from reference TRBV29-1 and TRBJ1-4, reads SAVISQKPSRDICQRGTSLTIQCQVDSQVTMMFWYRQQPGQSLTLIATANQGSEATYESGFVIDKFPISRPNLTFSTLTVSNMSPEDSSIYLCSVRRGGANEKLFFGSGTQLSVL.

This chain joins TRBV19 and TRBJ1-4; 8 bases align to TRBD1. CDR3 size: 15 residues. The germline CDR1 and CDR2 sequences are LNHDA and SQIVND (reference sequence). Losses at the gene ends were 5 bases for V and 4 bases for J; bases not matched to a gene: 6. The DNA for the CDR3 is TGTGCCAGTAGTCCCCCAGGGGGCTTTAATGAAAAACTGTTTTTT. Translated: CASSPPGGFNEKLFF.

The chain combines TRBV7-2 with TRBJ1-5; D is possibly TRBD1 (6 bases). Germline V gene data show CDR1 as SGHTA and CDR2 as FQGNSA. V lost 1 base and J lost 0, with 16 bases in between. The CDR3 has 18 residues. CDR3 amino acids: CASSLGPTGLYSNQPQHF. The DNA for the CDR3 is TGTGCCAGCAGCTTAGGTCCCACAGGGCTTTATAGCAATCAGCCCCAGCATTTT.

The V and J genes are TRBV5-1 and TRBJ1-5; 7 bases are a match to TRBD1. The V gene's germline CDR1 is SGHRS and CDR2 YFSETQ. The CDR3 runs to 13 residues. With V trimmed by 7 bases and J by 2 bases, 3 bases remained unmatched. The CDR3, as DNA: TGCGCCAGCCCTGGACAGGGCAATCAGCCCCAGCATTTT. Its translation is CASPGQGNQPQHF.

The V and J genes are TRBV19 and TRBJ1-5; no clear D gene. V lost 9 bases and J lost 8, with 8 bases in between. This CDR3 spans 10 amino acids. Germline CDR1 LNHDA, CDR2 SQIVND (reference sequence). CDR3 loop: CASSTKPQHF. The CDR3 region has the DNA TGTGCCAGCTCGACCAAGCCCCAGCATTTT.

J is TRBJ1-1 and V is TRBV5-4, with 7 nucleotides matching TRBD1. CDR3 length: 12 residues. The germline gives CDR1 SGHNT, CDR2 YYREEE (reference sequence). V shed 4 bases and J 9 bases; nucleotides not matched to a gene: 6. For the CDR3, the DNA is TGTGCCAGCAGCCGGGACAGCGATAAAGCTTTCTTT. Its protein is CASSRDSDKAFF. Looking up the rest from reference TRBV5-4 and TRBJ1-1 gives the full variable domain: ETGVTQSPTHLIKTRGQQVTLRCSSQSGHNTVSWYQQALGQGPQFIFQYYREEENGRGNFPPRFSGLQFPNYSSELNVNALELDDSALYLCASSRDSDKAFFGQGTRLTVV.

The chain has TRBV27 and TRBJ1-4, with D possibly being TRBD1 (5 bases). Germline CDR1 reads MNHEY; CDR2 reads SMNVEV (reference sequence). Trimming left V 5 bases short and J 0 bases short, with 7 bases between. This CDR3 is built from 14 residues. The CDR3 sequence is CASSTGATNEKLFF. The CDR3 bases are TGTGCCAGCAGTACAGGTGCAACTAATGAAAAACTGTTTTTT.

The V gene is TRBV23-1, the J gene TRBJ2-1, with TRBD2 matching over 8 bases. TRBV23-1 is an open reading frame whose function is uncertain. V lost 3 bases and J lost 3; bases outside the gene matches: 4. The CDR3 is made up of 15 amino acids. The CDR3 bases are TGCGCCAGCAGTCACCGGAGCGGGGGCTACAATGAGCAGTTCTTC. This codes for CASSHRSGGYNEQFF.

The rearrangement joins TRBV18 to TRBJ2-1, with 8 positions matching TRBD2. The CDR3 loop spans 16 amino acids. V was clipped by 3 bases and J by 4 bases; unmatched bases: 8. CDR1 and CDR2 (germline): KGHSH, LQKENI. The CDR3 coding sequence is TGTGCCAGCTCACCTATGAGCGGGGGCTATTACAATGAGCAGTTCTTC. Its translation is CASSPMSGGYYNEQFF.

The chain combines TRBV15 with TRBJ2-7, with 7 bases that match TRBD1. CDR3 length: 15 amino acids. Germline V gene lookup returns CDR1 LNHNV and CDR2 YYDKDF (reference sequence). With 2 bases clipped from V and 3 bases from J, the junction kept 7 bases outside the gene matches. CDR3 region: CATSRTNRDSYEQYF. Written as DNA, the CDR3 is TGTGCCACCAGCAGAACAAACCGGGACAGCTACGAGCAGTACTTC.

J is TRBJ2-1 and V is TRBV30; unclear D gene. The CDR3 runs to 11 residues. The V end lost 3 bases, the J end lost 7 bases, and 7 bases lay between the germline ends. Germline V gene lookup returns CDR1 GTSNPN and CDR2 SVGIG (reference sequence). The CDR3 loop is CAWRVTNEQFF. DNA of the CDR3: TGTGCCTGGAGGGTTACTAATGAGCAGTTCTTC.

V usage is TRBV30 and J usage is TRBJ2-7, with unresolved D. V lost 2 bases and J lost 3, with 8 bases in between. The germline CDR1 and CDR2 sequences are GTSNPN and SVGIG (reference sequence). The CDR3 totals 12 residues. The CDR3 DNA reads TGTGCCTGGAGTACTACCTTCTACGAGCAGTACTTC. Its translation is CAWSTTFYEQYF.

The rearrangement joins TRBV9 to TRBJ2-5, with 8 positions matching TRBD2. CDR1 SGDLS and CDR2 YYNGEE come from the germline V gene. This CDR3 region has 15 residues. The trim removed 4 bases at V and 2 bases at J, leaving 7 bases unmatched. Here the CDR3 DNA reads TGTGCCAGCAGCCTTAGCCCGGGGGGGCAAGAGACCCAGTACTTC. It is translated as CASSLSPGGQETQYF.

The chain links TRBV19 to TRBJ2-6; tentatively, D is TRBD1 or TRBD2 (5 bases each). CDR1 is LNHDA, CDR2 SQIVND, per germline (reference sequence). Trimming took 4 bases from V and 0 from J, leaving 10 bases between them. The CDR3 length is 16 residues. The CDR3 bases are TGTGCCAGTAGTAAAGGGACGGCCTCTGGGGCCAACGTCCTGACTTTC. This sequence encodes CASSKGTASGANVLTF.

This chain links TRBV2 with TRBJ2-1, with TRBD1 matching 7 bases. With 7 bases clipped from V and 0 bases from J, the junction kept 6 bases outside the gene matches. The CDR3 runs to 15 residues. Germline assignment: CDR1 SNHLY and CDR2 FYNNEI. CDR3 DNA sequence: TGTGCCAGCACCCCAGACAGGGACTCCTACAATGAGCAGTTCTTC. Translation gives CASTPDRDSYNEQFF.

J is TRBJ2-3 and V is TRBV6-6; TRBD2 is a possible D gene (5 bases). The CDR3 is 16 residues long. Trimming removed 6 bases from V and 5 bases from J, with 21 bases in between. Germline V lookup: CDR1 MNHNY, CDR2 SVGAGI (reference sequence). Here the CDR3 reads CASRHPAGVSLDTQYF. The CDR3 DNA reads TGTGCCAGCAGGCACCCTGCGGGTGTGAGTTTAGATACGCAGTATTTT.

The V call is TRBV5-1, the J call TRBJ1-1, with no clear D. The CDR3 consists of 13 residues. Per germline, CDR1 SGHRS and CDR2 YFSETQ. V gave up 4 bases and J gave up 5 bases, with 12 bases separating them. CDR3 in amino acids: CASSPVLGTEAFF. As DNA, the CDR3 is TGCGCCAGCAGCCCTGTCCTGGGGACTGAAGCTTTCTTT.

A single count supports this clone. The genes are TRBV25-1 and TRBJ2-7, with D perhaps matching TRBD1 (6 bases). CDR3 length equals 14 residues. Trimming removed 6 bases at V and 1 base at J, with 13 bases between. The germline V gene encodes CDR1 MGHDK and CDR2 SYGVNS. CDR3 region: CASRAPGTSYEQYF. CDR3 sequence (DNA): TGTGCCAGCAGGGCTCCCGGGACATCCTACGAGCAGTACTTC.

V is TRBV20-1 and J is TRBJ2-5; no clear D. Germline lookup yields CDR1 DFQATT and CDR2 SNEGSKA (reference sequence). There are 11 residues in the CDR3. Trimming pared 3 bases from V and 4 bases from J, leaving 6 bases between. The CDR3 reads CSARVLETQYF. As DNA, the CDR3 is TGCAGTGCTAGGGTTCTAGAGACCCAGTACTTC.